This T cell receptor beta chain stems from a study of blood T cell repertoires in COVID-19. Repertoires were generated with immunoSEQ multiplex PCR, while TCRdb's copy carries only in-frame clones and drops some. The profile shows roughly 330,000 clones, just over 85% of them singletons. With regard to this clone: An end of the junction does not agree with germline; a read error may underlie this.

Germline lookup yields CDR1 LGHDT and CDR2 YNNKEL (reference sequence). The CDR3 consists of 11 residues. This rearrangement joins TRBV3-1 (or the pseudogene TRBV3-2) to TRBJ1-2; D uncertain. This TCR came from a woman aged 18 to 35 who had recovered from COVID-19. Sample: PBMCs or T cells enriched from blood (not recorded which). The CDR3 spells CASSRSEAPTF. CDR3 DNA sequence: TGTGCCAGCAGCCGCTCCGAGGCACCAACGTTC.